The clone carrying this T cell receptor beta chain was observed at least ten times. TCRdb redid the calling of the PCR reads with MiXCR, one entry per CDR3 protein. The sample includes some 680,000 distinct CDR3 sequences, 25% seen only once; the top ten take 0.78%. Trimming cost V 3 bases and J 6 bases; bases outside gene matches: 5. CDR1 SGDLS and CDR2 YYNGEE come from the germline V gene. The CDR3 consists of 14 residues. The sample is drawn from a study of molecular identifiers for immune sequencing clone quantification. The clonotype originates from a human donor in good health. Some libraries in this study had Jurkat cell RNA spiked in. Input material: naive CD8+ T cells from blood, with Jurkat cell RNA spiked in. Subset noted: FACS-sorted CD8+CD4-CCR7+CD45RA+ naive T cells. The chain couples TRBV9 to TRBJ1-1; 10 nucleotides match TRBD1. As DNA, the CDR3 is TGTGCCAGCAGCGCCGGACAGGGGGGTTCTGAAGCTTTCTTT. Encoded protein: CASSAGQGGSEAFF.